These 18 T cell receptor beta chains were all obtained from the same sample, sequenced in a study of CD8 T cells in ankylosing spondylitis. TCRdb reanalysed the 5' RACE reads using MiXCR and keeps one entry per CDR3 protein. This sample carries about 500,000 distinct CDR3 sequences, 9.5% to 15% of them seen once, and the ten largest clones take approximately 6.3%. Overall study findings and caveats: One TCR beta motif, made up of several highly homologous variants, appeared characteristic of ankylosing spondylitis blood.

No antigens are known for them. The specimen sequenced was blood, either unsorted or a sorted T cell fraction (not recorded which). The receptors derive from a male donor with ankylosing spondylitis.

The CDR3: CATSRALAGGPSEQFF. The CDR3 DNA reads as TGTGCCACCAGCAGAGCGCTAGCGGGAGGGCCAAGTGAGCAGTTCTTC. The chain joins TRBV15 to TRBJ2-1, with 12 positions matching TRBD2. Germline V gene sequence: CDR1 LNHNV, CDR2 YYDKDF (reference sequence). The J segment lost 9 bases and the V segment lost 1 base, leaving 7 bases of the junction unmatched. This CDR3 comprises 16 residues.

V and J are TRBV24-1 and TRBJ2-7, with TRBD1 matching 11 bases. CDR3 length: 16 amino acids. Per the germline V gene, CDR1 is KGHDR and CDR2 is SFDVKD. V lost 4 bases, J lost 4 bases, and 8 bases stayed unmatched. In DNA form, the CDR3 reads TGTGCCACCAGTGAGACCGGGACAGGGGGATATTACGAGCAGTACTTC. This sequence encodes CATSETGTGGYYEQYF.

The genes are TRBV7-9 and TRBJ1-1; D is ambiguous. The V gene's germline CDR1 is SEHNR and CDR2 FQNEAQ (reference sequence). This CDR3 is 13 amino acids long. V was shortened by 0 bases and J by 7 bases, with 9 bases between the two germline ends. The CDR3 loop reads CASSLATIFEAFF. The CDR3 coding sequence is TGTGCCAGCAGCTTAGCGACCATTTTTGAAGCTTTCTTT.

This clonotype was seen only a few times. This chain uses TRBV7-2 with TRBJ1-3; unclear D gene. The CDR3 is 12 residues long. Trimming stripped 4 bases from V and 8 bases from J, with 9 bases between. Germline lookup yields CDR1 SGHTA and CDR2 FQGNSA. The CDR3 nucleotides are TGTGCCAGCAGCTCCACACGGGACACCATATATTTT. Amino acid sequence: CASSSTRDTIYF.

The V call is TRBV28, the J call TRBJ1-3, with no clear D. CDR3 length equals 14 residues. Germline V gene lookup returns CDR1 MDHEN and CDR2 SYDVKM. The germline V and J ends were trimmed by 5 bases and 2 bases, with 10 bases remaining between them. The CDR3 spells CASSVSATGNTIYF. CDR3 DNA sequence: TGTGCCAGCAGTGTCAGTGCCACTGGAAACACCATATATTTT.

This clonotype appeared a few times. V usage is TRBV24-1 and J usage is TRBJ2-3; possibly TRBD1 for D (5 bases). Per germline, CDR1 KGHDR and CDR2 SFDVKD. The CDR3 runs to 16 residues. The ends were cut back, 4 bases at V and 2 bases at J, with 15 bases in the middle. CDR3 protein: CATSDPTATSTDTQYF. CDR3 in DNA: TGTGCCACCAGTGACCCGACAGCTACATCCACAGATACGCAGTATTTT.

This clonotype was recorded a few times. This CDR3 reads CASSEYSANTGELFF. CDR3 DNA sequence: TGTGCCAGCAGTGAATACAGCGCGAACACCGGGGAGCTGTTTTTT. The chain carries TRBV2 and TRBJ2-2; unclear D gene. This CDR3 has 15 amino acids. In germline, CDR1 is SNHLY, CDR2 FYNNEI. V was pared by 2 bases and J by 0 bases, with 7 bases between.

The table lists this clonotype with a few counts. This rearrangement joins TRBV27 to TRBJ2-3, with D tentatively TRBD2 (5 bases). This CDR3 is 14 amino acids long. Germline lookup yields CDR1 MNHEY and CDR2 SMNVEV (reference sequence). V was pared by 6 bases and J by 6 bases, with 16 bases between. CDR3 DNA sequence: TGTGCCAGCAGACCGGACTTCCTGCGGGATACGCAGTATTTT. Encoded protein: CASRPDFLRDTQYF.

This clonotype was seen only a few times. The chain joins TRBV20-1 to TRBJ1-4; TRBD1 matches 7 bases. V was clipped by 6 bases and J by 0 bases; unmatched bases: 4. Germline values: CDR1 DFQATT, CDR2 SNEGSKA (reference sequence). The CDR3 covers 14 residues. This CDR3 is CSAFQGATNEKLFF. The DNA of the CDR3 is TGCAGTGCCTTCCAGGGGGCAACTAATGAAAAACTGTTTTTT.

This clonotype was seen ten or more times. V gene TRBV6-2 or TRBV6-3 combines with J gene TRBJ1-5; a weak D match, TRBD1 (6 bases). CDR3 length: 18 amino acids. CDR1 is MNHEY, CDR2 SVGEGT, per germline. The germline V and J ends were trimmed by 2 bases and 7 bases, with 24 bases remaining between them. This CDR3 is CASSYRAGQSKRGQPQHF. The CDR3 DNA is TGTGCCAGCAGTTACAGAGCCGGACAGTCCAAGAGGGGACAGCCCCAGCATTTT.

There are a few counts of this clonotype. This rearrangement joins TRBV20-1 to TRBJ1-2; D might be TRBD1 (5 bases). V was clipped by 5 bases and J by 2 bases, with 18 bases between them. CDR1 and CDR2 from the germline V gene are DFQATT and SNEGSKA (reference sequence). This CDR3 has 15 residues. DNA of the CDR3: TGCAGTGCTCCCGCGGGGGGGATTTCAAACTATGGCTACACCTTC. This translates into CSAPAGGISNYGYTF.

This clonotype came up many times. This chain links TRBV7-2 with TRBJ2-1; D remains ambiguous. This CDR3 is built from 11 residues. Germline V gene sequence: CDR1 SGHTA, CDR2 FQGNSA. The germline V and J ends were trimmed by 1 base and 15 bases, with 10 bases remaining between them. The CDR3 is CASSLDGPAFF. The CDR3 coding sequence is TGTGCCAGCAGCTTAGACGGCCCGGCGTTCTTC.

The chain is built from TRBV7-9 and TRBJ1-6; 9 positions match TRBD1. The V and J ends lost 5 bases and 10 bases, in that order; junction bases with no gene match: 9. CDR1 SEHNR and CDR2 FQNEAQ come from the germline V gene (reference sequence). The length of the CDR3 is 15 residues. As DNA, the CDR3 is TGTGCCAGCAGCCCCCGGACAGGGACAGGGTCACCCCTCCACTTT. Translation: CASSPRTGTGSPLHF.

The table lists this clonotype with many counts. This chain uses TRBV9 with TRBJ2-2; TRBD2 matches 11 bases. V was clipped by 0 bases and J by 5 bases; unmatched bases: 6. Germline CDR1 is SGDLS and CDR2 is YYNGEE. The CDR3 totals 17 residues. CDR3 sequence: CASSVDSGRARTGELFF. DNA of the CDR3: TGTGCCAGCAGCGTAGATAGCGGGAGGGCCCGGACCGGGGAGCTGTTTTTT.

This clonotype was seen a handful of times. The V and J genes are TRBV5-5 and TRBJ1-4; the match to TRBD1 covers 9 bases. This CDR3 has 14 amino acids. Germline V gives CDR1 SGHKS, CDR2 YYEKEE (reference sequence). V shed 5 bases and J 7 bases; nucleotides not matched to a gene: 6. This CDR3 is CASRRGQGAEKLFF. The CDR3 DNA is TGTGCCAGCAGGAGGGGACAGGGAGCTGAAAAACTGTTTTTT.

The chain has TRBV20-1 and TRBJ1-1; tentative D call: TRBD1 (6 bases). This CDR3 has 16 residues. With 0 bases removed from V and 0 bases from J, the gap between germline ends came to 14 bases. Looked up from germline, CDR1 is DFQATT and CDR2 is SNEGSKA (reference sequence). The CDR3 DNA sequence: TGCAGTGCTAGAGAGACAGGAGACTTCATGAACACTGAAGCTTTCTTT. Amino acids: CSARETGDFMNTEAFF.

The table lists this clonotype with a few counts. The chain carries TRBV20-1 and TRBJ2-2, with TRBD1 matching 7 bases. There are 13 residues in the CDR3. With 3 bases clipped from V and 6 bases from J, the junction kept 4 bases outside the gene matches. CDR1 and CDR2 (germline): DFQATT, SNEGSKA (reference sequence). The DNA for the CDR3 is TGCAGTGCTAGGGGTGGACAGGCCGGGGAGCTGTTTTTT. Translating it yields CSARGGQAGELFF.

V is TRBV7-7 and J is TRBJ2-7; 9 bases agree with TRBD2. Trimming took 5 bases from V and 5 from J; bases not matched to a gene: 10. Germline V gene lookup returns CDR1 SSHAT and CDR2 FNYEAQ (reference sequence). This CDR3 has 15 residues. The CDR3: CASSPGLGGGDEQYF. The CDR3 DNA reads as TGTGCCAGCAGCCCTGGACTAGGCGGGGGGGACGAGCAGTACTTC.